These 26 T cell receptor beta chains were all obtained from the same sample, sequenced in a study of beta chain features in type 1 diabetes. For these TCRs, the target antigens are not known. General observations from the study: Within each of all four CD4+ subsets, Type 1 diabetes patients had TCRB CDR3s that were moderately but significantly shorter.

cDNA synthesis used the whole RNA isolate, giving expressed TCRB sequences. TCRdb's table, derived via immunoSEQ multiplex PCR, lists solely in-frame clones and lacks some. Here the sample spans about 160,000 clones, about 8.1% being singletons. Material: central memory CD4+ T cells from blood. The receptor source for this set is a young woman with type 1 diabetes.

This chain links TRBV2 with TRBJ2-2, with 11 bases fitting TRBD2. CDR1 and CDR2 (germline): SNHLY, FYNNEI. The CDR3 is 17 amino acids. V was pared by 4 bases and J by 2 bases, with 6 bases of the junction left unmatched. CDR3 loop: CASSGRGLAVNTGELFF. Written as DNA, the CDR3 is TGTGCCAGCAGTGGGAGGGGACTAGCGGTTAACACCGGGGAGCTGTTTTTT.

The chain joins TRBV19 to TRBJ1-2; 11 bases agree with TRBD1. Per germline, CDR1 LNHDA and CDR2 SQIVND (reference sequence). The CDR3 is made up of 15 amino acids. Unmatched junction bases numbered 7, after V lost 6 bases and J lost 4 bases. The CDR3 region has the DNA TGTGCCAGTAGCGCCCCGGGACAGGGGGTCTATGGCTACACCTTC. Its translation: CASSAPGQGVYGYTF.

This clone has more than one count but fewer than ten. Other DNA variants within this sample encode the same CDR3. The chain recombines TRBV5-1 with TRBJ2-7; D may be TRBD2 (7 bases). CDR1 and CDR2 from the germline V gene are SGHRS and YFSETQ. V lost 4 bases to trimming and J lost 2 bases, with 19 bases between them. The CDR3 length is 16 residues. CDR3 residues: CASSPGGGATPYEQYF. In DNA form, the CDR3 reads TGCGCCAGCAGCCCTGGGGGGGGCGCAACTCCCTACGAGCAGTACTTC.

CDR3 amino acids: CASSPQGVDTQYF. CDR3 in DNA: TGCGCCAGCAGCCCGCAGGGGGTAGATACGCAGTATTTT. The chain employs TRBV4-3 and TRBJ2-3; 7 bases agree with TRBD1. The CDR3 runs to 13 residues. Losses at the gene ends were 4 bases for V and 5 bases for J; bases not matched to a gene: 3. CDR1 and CDR2 from the germline V gene are LGHNA and YSLEER.

CDR3 residues: CASSGQGASTDTQYF. In DNA form, the CDR3 reads TGTGCCAGCAGTGGGCAGGGGGCTAGCACAGATACGCAGTATTTT. The chain links TRBV2 to TRBJ2-3; 8 bases match TRBD1. The ends lost 4 bases at V and 0 bases at J; junction bases unmatched: 3. The CDR3 totals 15 residues. Germline V gives CDR1 SNHLY, CDR2 FYNNEI.

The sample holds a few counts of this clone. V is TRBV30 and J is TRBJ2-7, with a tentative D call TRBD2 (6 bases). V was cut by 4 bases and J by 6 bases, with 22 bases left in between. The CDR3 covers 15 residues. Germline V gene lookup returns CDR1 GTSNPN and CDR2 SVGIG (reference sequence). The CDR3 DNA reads TGTGCCTGGATAAGGCCGGGACTCTCCCCGAGCGAGCAGTACTTC. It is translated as CAWIRPGLSPSEQYF.

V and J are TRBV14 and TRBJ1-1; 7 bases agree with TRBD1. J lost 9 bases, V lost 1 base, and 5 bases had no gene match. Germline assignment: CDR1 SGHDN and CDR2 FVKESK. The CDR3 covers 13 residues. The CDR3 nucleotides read TGTGCCAGCAGCCAAGTGATAGGGGGCAAAGCTTTCTTT. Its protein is CASSQVIGGKAFF.

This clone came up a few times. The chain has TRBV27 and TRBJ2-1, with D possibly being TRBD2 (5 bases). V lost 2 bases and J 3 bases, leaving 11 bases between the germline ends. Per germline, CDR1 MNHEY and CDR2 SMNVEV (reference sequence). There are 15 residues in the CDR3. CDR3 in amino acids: CASSLRGSVYNEQFF. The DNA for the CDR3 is TGTGCCAGCAGTTTACGAGGGAGCGTCTACAATGAGCAGTTCTTC.

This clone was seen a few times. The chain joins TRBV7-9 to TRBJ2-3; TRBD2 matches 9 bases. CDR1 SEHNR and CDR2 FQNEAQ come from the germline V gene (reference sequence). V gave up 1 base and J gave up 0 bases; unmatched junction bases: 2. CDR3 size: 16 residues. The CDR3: CASSLGLAASTDTQYF. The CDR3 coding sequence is TGTGCCAGCAGCTTAGGACTAGCGGCTAGCACAGATACGCAGTATTTT.

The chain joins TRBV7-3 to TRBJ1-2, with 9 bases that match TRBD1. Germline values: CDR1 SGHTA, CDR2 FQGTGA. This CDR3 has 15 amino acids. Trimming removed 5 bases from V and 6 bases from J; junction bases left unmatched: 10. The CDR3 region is CASSPTGQGLDGYTF. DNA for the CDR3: TGTGCCAGCAGCCCAACGGGACAGGGACTAGATGGCTACACCTTC. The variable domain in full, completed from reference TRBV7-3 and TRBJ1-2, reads GAGVSQTPSNKVTEKGKYVELRCDPISGHTALYWYRQSLGQGPEFLIYFQGTGAADDSGLPNDRFFAVRPEGSVSTLKIQRTERGDSAVYLCASSPTGQGLDGYTFGSGTRLTVV.

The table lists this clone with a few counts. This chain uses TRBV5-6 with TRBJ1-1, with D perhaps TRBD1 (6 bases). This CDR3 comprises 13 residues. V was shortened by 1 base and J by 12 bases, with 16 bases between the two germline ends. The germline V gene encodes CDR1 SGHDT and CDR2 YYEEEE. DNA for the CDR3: TGTGCCAGCAGCTTGAAGGGGGGGGACCCTCCTTTCTTT. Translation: CASSLKGGDPPFF.

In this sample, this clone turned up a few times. CDR3 protein: CASSMRVGEQYF. Here the CDR3 DNA reads TGTGCCAGTAGTATGCGGGTCGGCGAGCAGTACTTC. The chain carries TRBV19 and TRBJ2-7; TRBD2 might be the D (5 bases). The length of the CDR3 is 12 residues. Trimming shortened V by 3 bases and J by 6 bases, and 9 bases separated the two germline ends. Germline CDR1 is LNHDA and CDR2 is SQIVND (reference sequence).

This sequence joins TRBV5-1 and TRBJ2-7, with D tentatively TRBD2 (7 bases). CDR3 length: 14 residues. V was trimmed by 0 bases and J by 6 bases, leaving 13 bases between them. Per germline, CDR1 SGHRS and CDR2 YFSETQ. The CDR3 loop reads CASSLAGGGPEQYF. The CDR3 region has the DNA TGCGCCAGCAGCTTGGCGGGGGGCGGTCCCGAGCAGTACTTC.

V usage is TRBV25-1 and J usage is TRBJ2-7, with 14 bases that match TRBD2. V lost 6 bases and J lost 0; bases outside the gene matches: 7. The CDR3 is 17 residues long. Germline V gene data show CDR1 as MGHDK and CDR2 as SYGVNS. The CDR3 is CASRGTSGGPSSYEQYF. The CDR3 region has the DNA TGTGCCAGCAGGGGGACTAGCGGGGGCCCCAGCTCCTACGAGCAGTACTTC.

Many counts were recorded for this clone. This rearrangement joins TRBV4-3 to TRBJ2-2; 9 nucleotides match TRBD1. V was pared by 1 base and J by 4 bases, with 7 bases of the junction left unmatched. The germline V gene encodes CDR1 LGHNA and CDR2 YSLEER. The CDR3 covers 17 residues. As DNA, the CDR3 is TGCGCCAGCAGCCAAGGTCAGGGACAGGGACGCACCGGGGAGCTGTTTTTT. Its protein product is CASSQGQGQGRTGELFF.

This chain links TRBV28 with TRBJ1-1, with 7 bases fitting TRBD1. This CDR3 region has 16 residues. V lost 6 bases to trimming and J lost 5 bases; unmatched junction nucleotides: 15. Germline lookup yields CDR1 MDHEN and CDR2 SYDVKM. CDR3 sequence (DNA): TGTGCCAGCAGAAAGGGCGGGACAGCGGCCAGGACTGAAGCTTTCTTT. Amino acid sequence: CASRKGGTAARTEAFF. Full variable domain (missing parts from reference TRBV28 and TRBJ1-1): DVKVTQSSRYLVKRTGEKVFLECVQDMDHENMFWYRQDPGLGLRLIYFSYDVKMKEKGDIPEGYSVSREKKERFSLILESASTNQTSMYLCASRKGGTAARTEAFFGQGTRLTVV.

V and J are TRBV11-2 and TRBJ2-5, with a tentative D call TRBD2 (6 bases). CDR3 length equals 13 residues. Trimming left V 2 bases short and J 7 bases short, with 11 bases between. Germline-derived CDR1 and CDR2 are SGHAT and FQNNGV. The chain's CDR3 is CASSLRSEGTQYF. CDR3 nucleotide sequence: TGTGCCAGCAGCTTAAGATCGGAGGGGACCCAGTACTTC. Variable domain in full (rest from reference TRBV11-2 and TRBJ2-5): EAGVAQSPRYKIIEKRQSVAFWCNPISGHATLYWYQQILGQGPKLLIQFQNNGVVDDSQLPKDRFSAERLKGVDSTLKIQPAKLEDSAVYLCASSLRSEGTQYFGPGTRLLVL.

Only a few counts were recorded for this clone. The CDR3 coding sequence is TGTGCCAGCAGCCCGAATCAAGGACCGGCGGGGGGAGAGACCCAGTACTTC. It is translated as CASSPNQGPAGGETQYF. The chain joins TRBV7-2 to TRBJ2-5, with 8 bases lining up with TRBD2. The germline gives CDR1 SGHTA, CDR2 FQGNSA. J was trimmed by 4 bases and V by 5 bases; bases with no gene match: 15. The CDR3 has 17 amino acids.

CDR3 nucleotide sequence: TGTGCCAGCCACCGACAGAACACTGAAGCTTTCTTT. Protein: CASHRQNTEAFF. V and J are TRBV2 and TRBJ1-1, with D uncertain. The CDR3 has 12 amino acids. The ends were cut back, 8 bases at V and 1 base at J, with 8 bases in the middle. CDR1 and CDR2 from the germline V gene are SNHLY and FYNNEI. Filled out from reference TRBV2 and TRBJ1-1, the complete variable domain reads EPEVTQTPSHQVTQMGQEVILRCVPISNHLYFYWYRQILGQKVEFLVSFYNNEISEKSEIFDDQFSVERPDGSNFTLKIRSTKLEDSAMYFCASHRQNTEAFFGQGTRLTVV.

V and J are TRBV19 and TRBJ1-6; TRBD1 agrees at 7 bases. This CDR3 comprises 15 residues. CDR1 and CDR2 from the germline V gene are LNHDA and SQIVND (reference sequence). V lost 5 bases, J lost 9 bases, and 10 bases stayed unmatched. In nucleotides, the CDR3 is TGTGCCAGTAGTCCGGCGGGGACAGTTGGTTCACCCCTCCACTTT. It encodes CASSPAGTVGSPLHF.

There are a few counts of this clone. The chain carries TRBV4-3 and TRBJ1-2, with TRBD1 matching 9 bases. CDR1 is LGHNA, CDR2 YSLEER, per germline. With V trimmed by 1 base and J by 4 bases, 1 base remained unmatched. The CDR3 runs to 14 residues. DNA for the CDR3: TGCGCCAGCAGCCAAGGACAGGGGGGCTATGGCTACACCTTC. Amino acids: CASSQGQGGYGYTF.

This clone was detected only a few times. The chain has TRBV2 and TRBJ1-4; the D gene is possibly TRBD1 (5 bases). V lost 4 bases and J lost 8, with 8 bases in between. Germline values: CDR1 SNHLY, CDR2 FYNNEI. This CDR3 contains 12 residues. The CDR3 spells CASSVRQEKLFF. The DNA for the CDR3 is TGTGCCAGCAGTGTAAGACAGGAAAAACTGTTTTTT. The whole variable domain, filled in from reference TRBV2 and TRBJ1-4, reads EPEVTQTPSHQVTQMGQEVILRCVPISNHLYFYWYRQILGQKVEFLVSFYNNEISEKSEIFDDQFSVERPDGSNFTLKIRSTKLEDSAMYFCASSVRQEKLFFGSGTQLSVL.

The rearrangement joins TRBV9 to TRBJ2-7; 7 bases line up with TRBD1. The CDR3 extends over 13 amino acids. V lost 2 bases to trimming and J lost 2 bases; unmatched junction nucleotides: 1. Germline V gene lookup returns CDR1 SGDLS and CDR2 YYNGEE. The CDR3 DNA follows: TGTGCCAGCAGCGTCGGGACAGCCTACGAGCAGTACTTC. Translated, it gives CASSVGTAYEQYF. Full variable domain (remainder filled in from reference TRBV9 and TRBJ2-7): DSGVTQTPKHLITATGQRVTLRCSPRSGDLSVYWYQQSLDQGLQFLIQYYNGEERAKGNILERFSAQQFPDLHSELNLSSLELGDSALYFCASSVGTAYEQYFGPGTRLTVT.

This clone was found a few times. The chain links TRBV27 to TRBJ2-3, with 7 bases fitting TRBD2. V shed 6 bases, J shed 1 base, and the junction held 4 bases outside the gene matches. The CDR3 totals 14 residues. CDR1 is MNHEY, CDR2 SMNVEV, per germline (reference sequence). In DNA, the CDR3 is TGTGCCAGCAGGCCGGGAGGCCGCACAGATACGCAGTATTTT. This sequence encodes CASRPGGRTDTQYF.

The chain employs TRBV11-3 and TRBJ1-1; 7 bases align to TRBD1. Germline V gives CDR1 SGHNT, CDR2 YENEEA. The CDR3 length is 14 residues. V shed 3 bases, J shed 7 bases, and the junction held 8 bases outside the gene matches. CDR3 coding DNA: TGTGCCAGCAGCTTGGACAGGTCCGGGGTTGAAGCTTTCTTT. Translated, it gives CASSLDRSGVEAFF. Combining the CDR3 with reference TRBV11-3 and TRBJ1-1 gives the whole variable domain EAGVVQSPRYKIIEKKQPVAFWCNPISGHNTLYWYLQNLGQGPELLIRYENEEAVDDSQLPKDRFSAERLKGVDSTLKIQPAELGDSAVYLCASSLDRSGVEAFFGQGTRLTVV.

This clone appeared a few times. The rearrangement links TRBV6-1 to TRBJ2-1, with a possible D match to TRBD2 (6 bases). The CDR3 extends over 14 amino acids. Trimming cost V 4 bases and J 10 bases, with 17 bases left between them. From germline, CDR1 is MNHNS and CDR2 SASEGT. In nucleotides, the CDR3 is TGTGCCAGCAGTGGGGCCGTCCCCCGGGGGGAGCAGTTCTTC. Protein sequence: CASSGAVPRGEQFF.